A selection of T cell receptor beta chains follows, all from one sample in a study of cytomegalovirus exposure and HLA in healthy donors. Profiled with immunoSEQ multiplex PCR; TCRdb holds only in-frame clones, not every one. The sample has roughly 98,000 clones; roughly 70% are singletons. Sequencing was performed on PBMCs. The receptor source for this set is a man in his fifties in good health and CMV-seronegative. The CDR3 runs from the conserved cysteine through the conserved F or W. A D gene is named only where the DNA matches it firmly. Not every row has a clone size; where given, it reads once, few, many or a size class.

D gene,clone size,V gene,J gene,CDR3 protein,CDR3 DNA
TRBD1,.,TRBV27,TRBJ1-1,CASSDRQGARDTEAFF,TGTGCCAGCAGTGATCGACAGGGGGCGCGGGACACTGAAGCTTTCTTT
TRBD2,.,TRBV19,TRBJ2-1,CASSIPAGREVFF,TGTGCCAGTAGTATCCCCGCCGGGCGGGAGGTATTCTTC
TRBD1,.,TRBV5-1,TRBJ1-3,CASSDTGGFSGNTIYF,TGCGCCAGCAGCGATACAGGGGGCTTCTCTGGAAACACCATATATTTT
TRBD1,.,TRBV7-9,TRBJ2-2,CASSLAPGQGYTGELFF,TGTGCCAGCAGCTTAGCCCCGGGACAGGGGTACACCGGGGAGCTGTTTTTT
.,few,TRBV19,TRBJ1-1,CASSIREINTEAFF,TGTGCCAGTAGTATACGGGAAATTAACACTGAAGCTTTCTTT
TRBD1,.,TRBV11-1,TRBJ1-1,CASSFGRGRGDTEAFF,TGTGCCAGCAGCTTCGGAAGGGGGCGAGGTGACACTGAAGCTTTCTTT
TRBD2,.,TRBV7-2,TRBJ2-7,CASSLESGILSYEQYF,TGTGCCAGCAGCTTAGAGAGCGGGATCTTGTCCTACGAGCAGTACTTC
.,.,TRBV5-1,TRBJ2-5,CASSLGRAQETQYF,TGCGCCAGCAGCTTGGGGAGGGCCCAAGAGACCCAGTACTTC
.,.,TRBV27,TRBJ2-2,CASSFLAGELFF,TGTGCCAGCAGTTTCTTAGCCGGGGAGCTGTTTTTT
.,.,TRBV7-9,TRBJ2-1,CASSLGGPPYNEQFF,TGTGCCAGCAGCTTAGGGGGGCCCCCCTACAATGAGCAGTTCTTC
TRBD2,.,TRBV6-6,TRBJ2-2,CASMPSGATGELFF,TGTGCCAGCATGCCTAGCGGGGCAACCGGGGAGCTGTTTTTT
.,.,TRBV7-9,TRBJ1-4,CASSYGGAGSTNEKLFF,TGTGCCAGCAGCTATGGGGGGGCGGGGTCGACTAATGAAAAACTGTTTTTT
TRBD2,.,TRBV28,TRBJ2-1,CASSLALAGFNEQFF,TGTGCCAGCAGTTTAGCACTAGCGGGGTTTAATGAGCAGTTCTTC